This T cell receptor (beta chain) came from a study of vaccination effects on CD4 cells after COVID-19 (dated by TCRdb to about 2022). Regarding the complete study: Post-vaccine samples across the study were collected a median of 72 days after the second dose, with a range of 14 to 241. SARS-CoV-2 spike-specific CD4+ TCR repertoires were compared before and after mRNA vaccination in COVID-19 convalescent patients and in infection-naive vaccine recipients. A total of 9 to 11 COVID-19 convalescent patients and a few SARS-CoV-2-naive healthy vaccine recipients were included in the full study. The Oncomine TCR Beta short-read assay on an Illumina iSeq 100 was used to sequence cultures from other donors in the study.

To identify antigen-specific CD4+ T cell clonotypes by their expansion, the ViraFEST assay first stimulated PBMC with viral peptide pools and then applied TCR sequencing. After more than 9 days of culture, CD4+ T cells were isolated with the EasySep CD4+ T cell isolation kit. Participants received two doses of either the BNT162b2 or the mRNA-1273 mRNA SARS-CoV-2 vaccine. The absence of prior SARS-CoV-2 infection in healthy vaccine recipients was confirmed by negative nucleocapsid antibodies before and after vaccination. Around 2 million PBMC per well were cultured in IMDM with approximately 5% human AB serum, roughly 10 IU/ml IL-2 and gentamicin, plus 10 ug/ml peptides. Half of the culture medium was replaced with fresh IL-2-containing medium on days 3 and 7. Each peptide stimulation condition was cultured in triplicate wells unless otherwise noted. PBMC were separated from whole blood using Ficoll-Paque Plus gradient centrifugation and were then either cryopreserved at -140C or used fresh. The overlapping peptide pools covered the spike proteins of SARS-CoV-2 and of the common cold coronaviruses HCoV-NL63, HCoV-OC43 and HCoV-229E. The QIAamp micro DNA kit was used to extract genomic DNA from the cultured CD4+ T cells.

V has 3 bases trimmed and J has 4 bases trimmed; junction bases matching no gene number 2. CDR3 length: 14 amino acids, cysteine to phenylalanine. Only the CDR3 DNA stays, 42 bases, in frame from base 1. The germline V gene sets CDR1 to SGHTA and CDR2 to FQGNSA. As regards this clone: Its antigen is unknown. Nothing much larger sits one base from this clone, and base qualities are not available.

Library method: the immunoSEQ multiplex PCR assay. DNA from the cultured, isolated CD4+ T cells was subjected to TCR beta CDR3 sequencing. Turning to the authors' computational methods: Non-productive TCR sequences were removed and reads were trimmed to the CDR3 region, keeping CDR3s of at least 7 amino acids. Antigen-specific clonotypes were identified with the MANAFEST web app by comparing expansion in peptide wells against reference cultures. Positive clones required FDR<0.05 expansion versus reference and all other wells, odds ratio above 5, and frequency above 0.1% in two replicate wells. Clonotypes significantly expanded in SARS-CoV-2 spike wells and in at least one common cold coronavirus spike condition were defined as cross-reactive. CDR3 similarity was assessed by Levenshtein distance using the stringdist R package, and unrooted trees were constructed with ape in R 3.6.1. Imported from immuneACCESS, the table was reduced by TCRdb to in-frame sequences with V and J called. These copies leave out some clones; in studies compared against another copy, an unresolved V gene accounts for under half, and the cause of the remainder is not known. V and J calls and clone size are copied from that table; D and trimming were computed from the DNA. The sample table contains roughly 24,000 clones; only one count was recorded for roughly 73% of them. Less than 25% of the sample lies in the top ten.

Overall study outcomes, separate from this receptor: In healthy vaccine recipients, vaccine-induced clones were almost all SARS-CoV-2 mono-reactive, with only 1 of 255 cross-reactive with common cold coronaviruses. At late post-vaccination timepoints, both infection-induced and vaccine-induced clones showed marked clonal contraction, consistent with waning T cell responses. Limitations of the study were the small number of convalescent patients and the absence of early post-infection timepoints.

The receptor comes from a human donor who received a COVID-19 vaccine. The chain is assembled from TRBV7-2 and TRBJ2-7; the junction holds 11 bases that match TRBD1. The input for sequencing was CD4+ T cells from PBMCs cultured with HCoV-NL63 spike peptides, taken after COVID-19 vaccination. This specimen's cell subset or site label, per the study, means: HCoV-NL63 spike overlapping peptide pool stimulation. The CDR3 reads as follows: CASSFGTGGYEQYF. The sequenced DNA: TGTGCCAGCAGCTTCGGGACAGGGGGTTACGAGCAGTACTTC.